Presented here are 8 T cell receptor beta chains from one specimen sequenced in a study of shared clonotypes between healthy human individuals. The assay was immunoSEQ multiplex PCR, and TCRdb's table has in-frame clones only and misses some. Of some 2.3 million clones detected, 85% to 95% appear once; the ten largest clones hold approximately 0.4%. The sequencing input was naive CD4+ T cells from PBMCs. Subset of the sample: CD45RA+ positively selected. Receptors were obtained from a man younger than 35 in good health. Some clones in this sample may be carry-over from other donors' samples.

The V gene is TRBV10-1, the J gene TRBJ2-2; D gene unclear. The CDR3 contains 12 residues. CDR1 and CDR2 from the germline V gene are WNHNN and SYGVQD (reference sequence). Trimming took off 5 bases at V and 2 bases at J, with 3 bases between the two ends. CDR3 region: CASSFNTGELFF. The CDR3 nucleotides read TGCGCCAGCAGTTTCAACACCGGGGAGCTGTTTTTT.

The chain uses TRBV4-2 and TRBJ1-1, with no clear D. V lost 1 base and J lost 0, with 12 bases in between. This CDR3 is 16 amino acids long. Germline values: CDR1 LGHNA, CDR2 YNFKEQ. CDR3 amino acids: CASSQVLGTVNTEAFF. DNA of the CDR3: TGTGCCAGCAGCCAAGTCTTAGGAACAGTGAACACTGAAGCTTTCTTT.

This chain joins TRBV18 and TRBJ2-7; 12 bases match TRBD2. CDR3 length: 15 amino acids. J lost 6 bases, V lost 4 bases, and 7 bases had no gene match. Germline CDR1 is KGHSH and CDR2 is LQKENI. The CDR3 DNA follows: TGTGCCAGCTCACGGCTAGCGGGAGGGCCAGGCGAGCAGTACTTC. Its translation is CASSRLAGGPGEQYF.

With regard to this clone: In this CDR3 the conserved last residue, phenylalanine or tryptophan, is missing, so a read error is likely. The chain employs TRBV7-2 and TRBJ2-7; 8 bases fit TRBD2. This CDR3 region has 14 residues. With V trimmed by 2 bases and J by 3 bases, 3 bases remained unmatched. Germline-derived CDR1 and CDR2 are SGHTA and FQGNSA. The CDR3 protein is CASSLSGRGYEQYL. The CDR3, as DNA: TGTGCCAGCAGCTTATCCGGGAGGGGCTACGAGCAGTACCTC.

V gene TRBV6-6 combines with J gene TRBJ1-3, with D possibly matching TRBD1 (5 bases). This CDR3 is built from 15 residues. Trimming left V 5 bases short and J 1 base short, with 12 bases between. CDR1 and CDR2 (germline): MNHNY, SVGAGI (reference sequence). CDR3 nucleotide sequence: TGTGCCAGCAGTCCCGCCAGGGCATCTGGAAACACCATATATTTT. This translates into CASSPARASGNTIYF.

The chain joins TRBV9 to TRBJ1-4; 9 nucleotides agree with TRBD1. CDR3 length: 17 residues. The germline V gene encodes CDR1 SGDLS and CDR2 YYNGEE. The V gene end was trimmed by 2 bases and the J gene end by 2 bases; junction bases not matched to a gene: 7. CDR3 protein: CASSVTGTGPTNEKLFF. For the CDR3, the DNA is TGTGCCAGCAGCGTCACCGGGACAGGGCCCACTAATGAAAAACTGTTTTTT.

The chain joins TRBV5-4 to TRBJ1-1; D call uncertain. Germline-derived CDR1 and CDR2 are SGHNT and YYREEE (reference sequence). The CDR3 spans 15 residues. The germline V and J ends were trimmed by 2 bases and 2 bases, with 13 bases remaining between them. CDR3 nucleotides: TGTGCCAGCAGCTTAGATGGACGGTTTAACACTGAAGCTTTCTTT. Translation: CASSLDGRFNTEAFF.

This chain links TRBV7-3 with TRBJ2-3; D is ambiguous. Trimming stripped 5 bases from V and 8 bases from J, with 14 bases between. Germline V lookup: CDR1 SGHTA, CDR2 FQGTGA. The CDR3 sequence is 13 residues long. The CDR3: CASSPQHIGTQYF. Here the CDR3 DNA reads TGTGCCAGCAGCCCACAGCATATCGGTACGCAGTATTTT. The entire variable domain, with the rest obtained from reference TRBV7-3 and TRBJ2-3, is as follows: GAGVSQTPSNKVTEKGKYVELRCDPISGHTALYWYRQSLGQGPEFLIYFQGTGAADDSGLPNDRFFAVRPEGSVSTLKIQRTERGDSAVYLCASSPQHIGTQYFGPGTRLTVL.